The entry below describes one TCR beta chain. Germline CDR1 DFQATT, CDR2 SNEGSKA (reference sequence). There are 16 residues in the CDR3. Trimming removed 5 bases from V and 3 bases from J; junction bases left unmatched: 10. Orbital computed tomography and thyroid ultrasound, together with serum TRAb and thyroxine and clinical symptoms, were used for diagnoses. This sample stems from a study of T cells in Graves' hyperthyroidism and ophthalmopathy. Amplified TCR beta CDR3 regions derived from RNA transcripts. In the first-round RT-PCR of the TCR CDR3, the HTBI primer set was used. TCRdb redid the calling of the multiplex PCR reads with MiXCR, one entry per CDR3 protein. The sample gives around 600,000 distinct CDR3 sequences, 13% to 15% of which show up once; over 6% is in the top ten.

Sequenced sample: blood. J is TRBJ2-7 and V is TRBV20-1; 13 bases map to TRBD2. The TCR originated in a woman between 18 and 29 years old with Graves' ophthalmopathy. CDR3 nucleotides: TGCAGTGCTTCTCTTACTAGCGGGAGGGCCCTCTACGAGCAGTACTTC. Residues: CSASLTSGRALYEQYF.